A single sample is the source of the 11 T cell receptor beta chains below, sequenced in a study of control samples from healthy donors and cancer patients. Profiled with immunoSEQ multiplex PCR; TCRdb holds only in-frame clones, not every one. The profile shows some 410,000 clones, 75% to 95% of them singletons. Sequencing was carried out using PBMCs. Receptors were obtained from a man aged 35 to 55 with head and neck cancer.

The V call is TRBV3-1 (or the pseudogene TRBV3-2), the J call TRBJ2-3; TRBD2 matches 7 bases. The V gene end was trimmed by 6 bases and the J gene end by 4 bases; junction bases not matched to a gene: 7. The germline CDR1 and CDR2 sequences are LGHDT and YNNKEL (reference sequence). The CDR3 covers 14 residues. CDR3 residues: CASSWGRAADTQYF. DNA for the CDR3: TGTGCCAGCAGTTGGGGGAGGGCCGCAGATACGCAGTATTTT.

The chain employs TRBV3-1 (or the pseudogene TRBV3-2) and TRBJ1-2, with D unresolved. V was clipped by 6 bases and J by 8 bases, with 16 bases between them. CDR1 is LGHDT, CDR2 YNNKEL, per germline (reference sequence). CDR3 length: 13 amino acids. The CDR3 DNA is TGTGCCAGCAGTCCCTTAGATCTTGGCGGCTACACCTTC. Encoded protein: CASSPLDLGGYTF.

The genes are TRBV19 and TRBJ2-7; tentative D call: TRBD1 (5 bases). CDR3 size: 14 residues. Germline V CDR1 and CDR2: LNHDA, SQIVND (reference sequence). The V end was cut by 1 base, the J end by 6 bases, with 13 bases between. CDR3 sequence (DNA): TGTGCCAGTAGTATAGCCAGGGCTCTTGGCGAGCAGTACTTC. Translated, it gives CASSIARALGEQYF.

The chain uses TRBV14 and TRBJ2-7, with D perhaps TRBD2 (5 bases). Per germline, CDR1 SGHDN and CDR2 FVKESK. The CDR3 covers 13 residues. V was pared by 4 bases and J by 6 bases, with 13 bases between. In DNA form, the CDR3 reads TGTGCCAGCAGCCTGGCTGCCCGGGGCGAGCAGTACTTC. Protein sequence: CASSLAARGEQYF.

The rearrangement links TRBV28 to TRBJ1-6, with D perhaps matching TRBD1 (5 bases). CDR1 and CDR2 (germline): MDHEN, SYDVKM. The CDR3 has 17 residues. The germline V and J ends were trimmed by 10 bases and 1 base, with 20 bases remaining between them. This CDR3 is CATTYQGLFSYNSPLHF. CDR3 sequence (DNA): TGTGCCACCACCTACCAGGGACTTTTTTCCTATAATTCACCCCTCCACTTT.

This clone was seen a single time. V usage is TRBV6-2 or TRBV6-3 and J usage is TRBJ1-2; the D gene is possibly TRBD1 (5 bases). The CDR3 sequence is 17 residues long. Germline assignment: CDR1 MNHEY and CDR2 SVGEGT. V lost 6 bases to trimming and J lost 4 bases, with 24 bases between them. In DNA form, the CDR3 reads TGTGCCAGCAGCTCTAACAGAAATCAGGGTCGTGGCTATGGCTACACCTTC. Protein sequence: CASSSNRNQGRGYGYTF.

The chain employs TRBV5-4 and TRBJ1-3; perhaps TRBD1 as D (6 bases). The CDR3 spans 15 residues. CDR1 and CDR2 from the germline V gene are SGHNT and YYREEE (reference sequence). Trimming cost V 4 bases and J 4 bases, with 15 bases left between them. The DNA for the CDR3 is TGTGCCAGCAGCCTCGGGGGGGCTGCCGGAAACACCATATATTTT. It specifies CASSLGGAAGNTIYF.

The CDR3 coding sequence is TGTGCCAGCAGCTCCGACAGGGACCAAGAGACCCAGTACTTC. It encodes CASSSDRDQETQYF. V and J are TRBV7-9 and TRBJ2-5, with TRBD1 matching over 7 bases. The V and J ends lost 4 bases and 0 bases, in that order; junction bases with no gene match: 2. Germline loops: CDR1 SEHNR, CDR2 FQNEAQ (reference sequence). The CDR3 covers 14 residues.

This chain links TRBV7-9 with TRBJ1-2, with 9 bases that match TRBD1. CDR3 size: 15 residues. In germline, CDR1 is SEHNR, CDR2 FQNEAQ (reference sequence). Germline trimming cut 4 bases from V and 1 base from J; bases unmatched to any gene: 4. The CDR3 loop reads CASSSRTGDNYGYTF. CDR3 bases: TGTGCCAGCAGCTCCCGGACAGGGGATAACTATGGCTACACCTTC.

The chain links TRBV4-3 to TRBJ1-2, with D perhaps TRBD1 (5 bases). V shed 4 bases and J shed 2 bases, with 20 bases lying between them. The CDR3 has 17 amino acids. CDR1 LGHNA and CDR2 YSLEER come from the germline V gene. For the CDR3, the DNA is TGCGCCAGCAGCCCATATAACCTAGGGGCCAACAACTATGGCTACACCTTC. Translation: CASSPYNLGANNYGYTF.

The rearrangement links TRBV30 to TRBJ1-1; D is perhaps TRBD1 (6 bases). The CDR3 is 14 amino acids. Trimming stripped 4 bases from V and 8 bases from J, with 20 bases between. Per the germline V gene, CDR1 is GTSNPN and CDR2 is SVGIG (reference sequence). The CDR3 spells CAWTLWGGSSEAFF. In DNA, the CDR3 is TGTGCCTGGACCCTATGGGGGGGCTCTTCAGAAGCTTTCTTT.